A single sample is the source of the 20 T cell receptor beta chains below, sequenced in a study of T cell responses to AZD1222 COVID-19 vaccine. The data were produced by immunoSEQ multiplex PCR, yet TCRdb's version contains in-frame clones alone and is incomplete. The sample gives 150,000 to 200,000 clones, 70% to 90% of which show up once; approximately 0.97% is in the top ten. Material: peripheral blood, obtained 28 days after the second AZD1222 dose. The receptors originated from an adult who received the AZD1222 COVID-19 vaccine.

Here the CDR3 DNA reads TGTGCCAGCAGCGTGGGGGCTAGCCAGGTTACCTACGAGCAGTACTTC. It translates to CASSVGASQVTYEQYF. The genes are TRBV9 and TRBJ2-7, with D possibly being TRBD1 (6 bases). Germline V lookup: CDR1 SGDLS, CDR2 YYNGEE. The CDR3 is 16 amino acids. V dropped 2 bases and J dropped 2 bases, with 17 bases sitting between them.

The chain uses TRBV19 and TRBJ1-1; 12 bases fit TRBD1. The CDR3 length is 14 residues. The V and J ends lost 4 bases and 8 bases, in that order; junction bases with no gene match: 5. CDR1 is LNHDA, CDR2 SQIVND, per germline (reference sequence). The CDR3 region has the DNA TGTGCCAGTAGTACGGGACAGGGGGCATCAGAAGCTTTCTTT. This codes for CASSTGQGASEAFF.

The rearrangement joins TRBV5-1 to TRBJ2-3; D may be TRBD2 (5 bases). This CDR3 is 18 amino acids long. The germline V and J ends were trimmed by 0 bases and 2 bases, with 19 bases remaining between them. Germline CDR1 SGHRS, CDR2 YFSETQ. CDR3 bases: TGCGCCAGCAGCTTGGAAGCGGTCCGGGGAGCCAACACAGATACGCAGTATTTT. Translating gives CASSLEAVRGANTDTQYF.

V gene TRBV13 combines with J gene TRBJ1-2; no definite D call. The CDR3 is made up of 16 amino acids. Germline CDR1 reads PRHDT; CDR2 reads FYEKMQ (reference sequence). The V end was cut by 3 bases, the J end by 3 bases, with 17 bases between. The CDR3 region is CASSFPPGSADYGYTF. The CDR3 DNA reads TGTGCCAGCAGCTTTCCTCCCGGGAGTGCAGACTATGGCTACACCTTC. The complete variable domain, with remaining parts taken from reference TRBV13 and TRBJ1-2, reads AAGVIQSPRHLIKEKRETATLKCYPIPRHDTVYWYQQGPGQDPQFLISFYEKMQSDKGSIPDRFSAQQFSDYHSELNMSSLELGDSALYFCASSFPPGSADYGYTFGSGTRLTVV.

The chain recombines TRBV9 with TRBJ2-1; TRBD2 matches at 10 bases. V dropped 3 bases and J dropped 9; count of bases not matched to a gene: 9. Per germline, CDR1 SGDLS and CDR2 YYNGEE. CDR3 length: 15 residues. The CDR3 sequence is CASSDSGGPFGEQFF. CDR3 bases: TGTGCCAGCAGCGATAGCGGGGGGCCTTTCGGTGAGCAGTTCTTC. Variable domain in full (rest from reference TRBV9 and TRBJ2-1): DSGVTQTPKHLITATGQRVTLRCSPRSGDLSVYWYQQSLDQGLQFLIQYYNGEERAKGNILERFSAQQFPDLHSELNLSSLELGDSALYFCASSDSGGPFGEQFFGPGTRLTVL.

This clone was found once. This chain connects TRBV6-5 to TRBJ1-2; TRBD1 might be the D (6 bases). Trimming pared 1 base from V and 8 bases from J, leaving 17 bases between. Germline V gives CDR1 MNHEY, CDR2 SVGAGI. This CDR3 comprises 15 residues. CDR3 sequence reads: CASSYLTGGQGGYTF. The CDR3 region has the DNA TGTGCCAGCAGTTACTTGACCGGGGGGCAAGGGGGCTACACCTTC.

The genes are TRBV3-1 (or the pseudogene TRBV3-2) and TRBJ1-1; D call uncertain. V was shortened by 4 bases and J by 1 base, with 13 bases between the two germline ends. The germline gives CDR1 LGHDT, CDR2 YNNKEL (reference sequence). CDR3 length: 15 amino acids. For the CDR3, the DNA is TGTGCCAGCAGCCTAACACACCCCTCGAACACTGAAGCTTTCTTT. Protein: CASSLTHPSNTEAFF.

V gene TRBV12-3 or TRBV12-4 combines with J gene TRBJ1-2; TRBD1 matches at 8 bases. The CDR3 runs 13 residues. With 5 bases clipped from V and 6 bases from J, the junction kept 5 bases outside the gene matches. For the CDR3, the DNA is TGTGCCAGCAGTCCAGGGACAGGTCATGGCTACACCTTC. It yields the protein CASSPGTGHGYTF.

The V and J genes are TRBV3-1 (or the pseudogene TRBV3-2) and TRBJ1-6, with D perhaps TRBD1 (6 bases). V lost 0 bases and J lost 7, with 19 bases in between. Germline CDR1 is LGHDT and CDR2 is YNNKEL (reference sequence). The CDR3 extends over 18 amino acids. CDR3 in DNA: TGTGCCAGCAGCCAAGAGTTCCCCAGGGGTGTGGGGAATTCACCCCTCCACTTT. It yields the protein CASSQEFPRGVGNSPLHF.

The rearrangement uses TRBV5-1 and TRBJ1-6, with 7 bases matching TRBD1. The trim removed 2 bases at V and 5 bases at J, leaving 1 base unmatched. The CDR3 is 14 residues long. Germline values: CDR1 SGHRS, CDR2 YFSETQ. The CDR3, as DNA: TGCGCCAGCAGCTTTCAGGGGGATAATTCACCCCTCCACTTT. Amino acid sequence: CASSFQGDNSPLHF.

The CDR3 coding sequence is TGCGCCAGCAGCCCGGGACAGGGGACCTATGGCTACACCTTC. It codes for CASSPGQGTYGYTF. The rearrangement uses TRBV5-1 and TRBJ1-2; 10 positions agree with TRBD1. The germline gives CDR1 SGHRS, CDR2 YFSETQ. CDR3 size: 14 residues. The V and J ends lost 4 bases and 4 bases, in that order; junction bases with no gene match: 4.

The rearrangement links TRBV5-1 to TRBJ2-5; 7 nucleotides line up with TRBD1. Germline V gives CDR1 SGHRS, CDR2 YFSETQ. The CDR3 sequence is 15 residues long. V lost 0 bases and J lost 0; bases outside the gene matches: 2. For the CDR3, the DNA is TGCGCCAGCAGCTTGGCGCAGGGGGACCAAGAGACCCAGTACTTC. Translating it yields CASSLAQGDQETQYF.

The genes are TRBV2 and TRBJ1-2; TRBD1 agrees at 10 bases. V gave up 8 bases and J gave up 7 bases; unmatched junction bases: 7. This CDR3 is 13 amino acids long. CDR1 and CDR2 from the germline V gene are SNHLY and FYNNEI. The CDR3, as DNA: TGTGCCAGCCGGCCTGGGACAGGGGTTGGCTACACCTTC. Translated: CASRPGTGVGYTF.

The chain links TRBV28 to TRBJ1-3, with 7 bases lining up with TRBD1. The V and J ends lost 4 bases and 4 bases, in that order; junction bases with no gene match: 10. Per germline, CDR1 MDHEN and CDR2 SYDVKM. The CDR3 loop spans 16 amino acids. CDR3 in amino acids: CASSSSQTGYGNTIYF. In DNA form, the CDR3 reads TGTGCCAGCAGTTCCTCCCAGACAGGGTACGGAAACACCATATATTTT.

Here the CDR3 DNA reads TGTGCCAGCAGCTCAGGGGACAGACACTACGAGCAGTACTTC. As protein: CASSSGDRHYEQYF. The chain combines TRBV11-2 with TRBJ2-7; 7 nucleotides line up with TRBD1. The germline V gene encodes CDR1 SGHAT and CDR2 FQNNGV. The junction had 6 bases not matched to a gene; V was cut back by 4 bases and J by 3 bases. This CDR3 region has 14 residues. Full variable domain (rest looked up from reference TRBV11-2 and TRBJ2-7): EAGVAQSPRYKIIEKRQSVAFWCNPISGHATLYWYQQILGQGPKLLIQFQNNGVVDDSQLPKDRFSAERLKGVDSTLKIQPAKLEDSAVYLCASSSGDRHYEQYFGPGTRLTVT.

This clone came up once. The rearrangement links TRBV29-1 to TRBJ2-1; TRBD2 matches at 11 bases. The junction had 9 bases not matched to a gene; V was cut back by 4 bases and J by 7 bases. The CDR3 is made up of 15 amino acids. Per germline, CDR1 SQVTM and CDR2 ANQGSEA. In nucleotides, the CDR3 is TGCAGCGTTGGGTATCTAGCGGGGGGTTCGAATGAGCAGTTCTTC. Amino acids: CSVGYLAGGSNEQFF.

The chain has TRBV2 and TRBJ1-4; D is unclear. Trimming took off 8 bases at V and 3 bases at J, with 13 bases between the two ends. CDR1 is SNHLY, CDR2 FYNNEI, per germline. This CDR3 has 14 amino acids. This CDR3 reads CASVFNTANEKLFF. CDR3 nucleotide sequence: TGTGCCAGCGTCTTTAACACAGCTAATGAAAAACTGTTTTTT. The full variable domain, in which reference TRBV2 and TRBJ1-4 provide the parts outside the CDR3, is EPEVTQTPSHQVTQMGQEVILRCVPISNHLYFYWYRQILGQKVEFLVSFYNNEISEKSEIFDDQFSVERPDGSNFTLKIRSTKLEDSAMYFCASVFNTANEKLFFGSGTQLSVL.

DNA for the CDR3: TGCGCCAGCAGCCAGGACAGGGAAAAACTGTTTTTT. This sequence encodes CASSQDREKLFF. The V call is TRBV5-1, the J call TRBJ1-4; TRBD1 matches 7 bases. The CDR3 covers 12 residues. CDR1 and CDR2 from the germline V gene are SGHRS and YFSETQ. V dropped 4 bases and J dropped 8; count of bases not matched to a gene: 2. Combining the CDR3 with reference TRBV5-1 and TRBJ1-4 gives the whole variable domain KAGVTQTPRYLIKTRGQQVTLSCSPISGHRSVSWYQQTPGQGLQFLFEYFSETQRNKGNFPGRFSGRQFSNSRSEMNVSTLELGDSALYLCASSQDREKLFFGSGTQLSVL.

The genes are TRBV20-1 and TRBJ2-2; 9 positions agree with TRBD2. CDR3 length: 16 amino acids. After removal of 3 bases from V and 0 bases from J, the junction contained 5 bases not matched to a gene. Germline-derived CDR1 and CDR2 are DFQATT and SNEGSKA (reference sequence). CDR3 DNA sequence: TGCAGTGCTAGTGAGTCTAGCGGGGCGAACACCGGGGAGCTGTTTTTT. Its protein is CSASESSGANTGELFF.

CDR3 in amino acids: CASSPQWTRHQGGELFF. CDR3 DNA: TGTGCCAGCAGCCCCCAGTGGACGAGACACCAAGGCGGGGAGCTGTTTTTT. The chain couples TRBV5-6 to TRBJ2-2; D is unresolved. The V end lost 4 bases, the J end lost 7 bases, and 23 bases lay between the germline ends. CDR3 length: 17 residues. CDR1 is SGHDT and CDR2 is YYEEEE in the germline V gene.